Given below is one T cell receptor (beta chain) in context. Next came a second PCR, run for about 7 to 12 cycles, which used a sample-barcoded 5' primer along with a J-beta primer mix. Each CDR3 protein gets one entry after TCRdb re-called the 5' RACE reads with MiXCR. The sample lists approximately 800,000 distinct CDR3 sequences, more than 35% occurring once. The data derive from a study of blood T cells in healthy people across ages. The clonotype originates from a man aged 80 or over in good health. Sequencing used blood.

CDR3 sequence (DNA): TGTGCCAGCAGCCAGGGGACGGGACTACAAGAGACCCAGTACTTC. It specifies CASSQGTGLQETQYF. The rearrangement joins TRBV7-9 to TRBJ2-5, with a weak D call TRBD2 (7 bases). The CDR3 extends over 15 amino acids. Trimming took 5 bases from V and 2 from J, leaving 15 bases between them. CDR1 and CDR2 from the germline V gene are SEHNR and FQNEAQ (reference sequence).